This T cell receptor beta chain appears in the sequencing data of a study of glioma-infiltrating T cells. Whole-study results and caveats: Tissue-blood divergence was below expectation in non-neoplastic patients, above in gliomas.

Ten or more counts support this clonotype. Its antigen is unknown. Using RNA template, CDR3s of TCR alpha and beta were amplified with iRepertoire arm-PCR. One-step reverse transcription and amplification started from about 100-400 ng of tissue mRNA or PBMC total RNA. Each CDR3 protein is one row after TCRdb ran MiXCR on the multiplex PCR reads. The sample contains roughly 130,000 distinct CDR3 sequences, under 25% of which appear only once. Germline assignment: CDR1 MDHEN and CDR2 SYDVKM. The CDR3 is 14 residues long. J lost 7 bases, V lost 3 bases, and 6 bases had no gene match. This TCR derives from a human donor with low-grade glioma or glioblastoma, undergoing nonglioma brain surgery, or in good health (not recorded which). V is TRBV28 and J is TRBJ2-1; 7 bases agree with TRBD1. The sample consisted of glioma tissue, nonneoplastic brain tissue, or PBMCs (not recorded which). The CDR3 DNA is TGTGCCAGCAGTTTTGGGTCGACAGGGAATGAGCAGTTCTTC. Translation: CASSFGSTGNEQFF.